The 11 T cell receptor beta chains below were found in one sample sequenced in a study of blood T cell repertoires in COVID-19. Clones were sequenced by immunoSEQ multiplex PCR, and TCRdb holds only the in-frame ones, with some missing. The data contain under 450,000 clones, about 91% of them singletons. Sequenced input: peripheral blood. The receptors were gathered from a woman between 50 and 59 years old with COVID-19, enrolled during active disease.

V is TRBV6-1 and J is TRBJ2-5, with D unclear. The CDR3 is 14 residues long. Per the germline V gene, CDR1 is MNHNS and CDR2 is SASEGT. V was pared by 0 bases and J by 4 bases, with 9 bases between. Here the CDR3 reads CASSEAYDSETQYF. The CDR3 coding sequence is TGTGCCAGCAGTGAAGCGTACGACTCAGAGACCCAGTACTTC.

This clone was seen a few times. CDR3 coding DNA: TGCGCCAGCAGCCCGGGGACGAATCTAGCGAACTATGGCTACACCTTC. Translation gives CASSPGTNLANYGYTF. This chain connects TRBV5-1 to TRBJ1-2, with TRBD1 as a possible D gene (5 bases). This CDR3 is 16 amino acids long. Germline V gene lookup returns CDR1 SGHRS and CDR2 YFSETQ. V was trimmed by 4 bases and J by 2 bases, leaving 18 bases between them. Complete variable domain (other parts from reference TRBV5-1 and TRBJ1-2): KAGVTQTPRYLIKTRGQQVTLSCSPISGHRSVSWYQQTPGQGLQFLFEYFSETQRNKGNFPGRFSGRQFSNSRSEMNVSTLELGDSALYLCASSPGTNLANYGYTFGSGTRLTVV.

The chain couples TRBV27 to TRBJ2-2; 11 bases agree with TRBD2. After removal of 5 bases from V and 4 bases from J, the junction contained 9 bases not matched to a gene. This CDR3 contains 17 residues. Germline V gene data show CDR1 as MNHEY and CDR2 as SMNVEV (reference sequence). CDR3: CASSLSGGAVGTGELFF. CDR3 DNA: TGTGCCAGCAGTCTTAGCGGGGGGGCAGTAGGCACCGGGGAGCTGTTTTTT.

The J gene is TRBJ2-7, the V gene TRBV12-5, with 8 bases lining up with TRBD2. CDR1 and CDR2 from the germline V gene are LGHNT and FRNRAP. This CDR3 is built from 18 residues. The V segment lost 0 bases and the J segment 0 bases; nucleotides outside the gene matches: 10. CDR3 residues: CASGLVQLGGGRSYEQYF. The CDR3 nucleotides read TGTGCTAGTGGTTTGGTACAGTTGGGCGGGGGGCGCTCCTACGAGCAGTACTTC.

The chain couples TRBV11-3 to TRBJ2-3, with 7 bases identical to TRBD1. CDR1 is SGHNT and CDR2 is YENEEA in the germline V gene. The junction had 2 bases not matched to a gene; V was cut back by 5 bases and J by 0 bases. This CDR3 region has 14 residues. For the CDR3, the DNA is TGTGCCAGCAGCACGGGACAGAGCACAGATACGCAGTATTTT. Translation gives CASSTGQSTDTQYF.

This rearrangement joins TRBV24-1 to TRBJ1-5; possible D gene TRBD1, 6 bases. The CDR3 spans 13 residues. Germline CDR1 and CDR2: KGHDR and SFDVKD. V lost 9 bases and J 7 bases, leaving 15 bases between the germline ends. This chain's CDR3 is CATSSGDGQPQHF. The DNA of the CDR3 is TGTGCCACCTCTTCAGGGGACGGCCAGCCCCAGCATTTT.

The chain recombines TRBV27 with TRBJ2-3; tentative D call: TRBD2 (6 bases). V was clipped by 1 base and J by 1 base, with 18 bases between them. Germline V gives CDR1 MNHEY, CDR2 SMNVEV (reference sequence). The CDR3 is made up of 18 amino acids. CDR3 nucleotide sequence: TGTGCCAGCAGTTTATGGGGGGTGGGCGGGATTCGCACAGATACGCAGTATTTT. Translated: CASSLWGVGGIRTDTQYF.

The chain uses TRBV13 and TRBJ1-3, with 10 bases that match TRBD1. The germline CDR1 and CDR2 sequences are PRHDT and FYEKMQ (reference sequence). This CDR3 has 16 residues. Trimming removed 4 bases from V and 4 bases from J; junction bases left unmatched: 7. The CDR3 region has the DNA TGTGCCAGCAGCTCAAGGGACAGGGGAAGGGGAAACACCATATATTTT. As protein: CASSSRDRGRGNTIYF. The entire variable domain, with the rest obtained from reference TRBV13 and TRBJ1-3, is as follows: AAGVIQSPRHLIKEKRETATLKCYPIPRHDTVYWYQQGPGQDPQFLISFYEKMQSDKGSIPDRFSAQQFSDYHSELNMSSLELGDSALYFCASSSRDRGRGNTIYFGEGSWLTVV.

The chain couples TRBV9 to TRBJ2-5; D ambiguous. The CDR3 length is 15 residues. The germline gives CDR1 SGDLS, CDR2 YYNGEE. V was trimmed by 3 bases and J by 4 bases, leaving 16 bases between them. In DNA form, the CDR3 reads TGTGCCAGCAGCGCTCAATACCATTCGGTAGAGACCCAGTACTTC. It translates to CASSAQYHSVETQYF.

The chain links TRBV18 to TRBJ1-6; 9 bases are a match to TRBD1. V dropped 2 bases and J dropped 7; count of bases not matched to a gene: 9. Germline-derived CDR1 and CDR2 are KGHSH and LQKENI. The CDR3 sequence is 17 residues long. CDR3 region: CASSPNYPGTGNSPLHF. CDR3 coding DNA: TGTGCCAGCTCACCAAATTACCCCGGGACAGGGAATTCACCCCTCCACTTT.

This clone came up a few times. The chain couples TRBV5-4 to TRBJ1-3; 9 nucleotides line up with TRBD1. The germline V gene has CDR1 SGHNT and CDR2 YYREEE (reference sequence). J was trimmed by 5 bases and V by 4 bases; bases with no gene match: 4. This CDR3 is 14 amino acids long. CDR3 protein: CASSGDRERNTIYF. The DNA for the CDR3 is TGTGCCAGCAGCGGGGACAGGGAGAGAAACACCATATATTTT.